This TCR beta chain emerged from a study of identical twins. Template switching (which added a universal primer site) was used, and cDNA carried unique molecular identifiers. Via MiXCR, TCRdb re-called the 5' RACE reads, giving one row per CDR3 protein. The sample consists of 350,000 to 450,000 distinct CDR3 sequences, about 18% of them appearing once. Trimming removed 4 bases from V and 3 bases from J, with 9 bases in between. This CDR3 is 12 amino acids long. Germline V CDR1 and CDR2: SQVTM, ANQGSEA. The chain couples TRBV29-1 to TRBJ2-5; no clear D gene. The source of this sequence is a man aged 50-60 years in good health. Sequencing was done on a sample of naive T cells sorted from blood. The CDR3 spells CSVGVTEETQYF. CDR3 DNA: TGCAGCGTTGGAGTCACGGAAGAGACCCAGTACTTC.